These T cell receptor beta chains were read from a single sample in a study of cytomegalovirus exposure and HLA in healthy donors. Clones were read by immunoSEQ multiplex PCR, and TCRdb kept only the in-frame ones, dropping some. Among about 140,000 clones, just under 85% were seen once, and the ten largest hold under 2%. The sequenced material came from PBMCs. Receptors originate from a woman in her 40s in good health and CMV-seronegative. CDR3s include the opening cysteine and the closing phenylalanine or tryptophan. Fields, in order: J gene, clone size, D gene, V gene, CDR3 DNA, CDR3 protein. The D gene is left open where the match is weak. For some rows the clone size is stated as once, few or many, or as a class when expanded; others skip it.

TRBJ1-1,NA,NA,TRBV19,TGTGCCAGTAGTATATCCGCCACGGGTCGTATGAACACTGAAGCTTTCTTT,CASSISATGRMNTEAFF
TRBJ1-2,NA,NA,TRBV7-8,TGTGCCAGCAGCTCGTACCAGGGTCCGAAGGATGAGGACTATGGCTACACCTTC,CASSSYQGPKDEDYGYTF
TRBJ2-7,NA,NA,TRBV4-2,TGTGCCAGCAGCCCCACAGGGTTGGTTTACGAGCAGTACTTC,CASSPTGLVYEQYF
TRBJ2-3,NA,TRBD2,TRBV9,TGTGCCAGCAGCTGGACTAGCGGGCCCCCAGATACGCAGTATTTT,CASSWTSGPPDTQYF
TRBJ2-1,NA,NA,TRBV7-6,TGTGCCAGCAGCTTAGCCCCCGGGGTCCTGGCGAGAAATGAGCAGTTCTTC,CASSLAPGVLARNEQFF
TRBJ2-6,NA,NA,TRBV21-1,TGTGCCAGCAAACCCGGGACAGGGGGAACCGGGGCCAACGTCCTGACTTTC,CASKPGTGGTGANVLTF
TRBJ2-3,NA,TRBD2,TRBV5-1,TGCGCCAGCAGCTTAATTCCGGGACTAGATGTAGATACGCAGTATTTT,CASSLIPGLDVDTQYF
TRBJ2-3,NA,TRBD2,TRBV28,TGTGCCAGCACTCAGTTTAGTAGCGGGAGTGCATATACGCAGTATTTT,CASTQFSSGSAYTQYF
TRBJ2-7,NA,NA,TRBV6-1,TGTGCCAGCAGTGAGGTTGACGGGGGACGCTACGAGCAGTACTTC,CASSEVDGGRYEQYF
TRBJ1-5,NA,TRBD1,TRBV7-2,TGTGCCAGCAGCCCAGGGGGCAGTCAGCCCCAGCATTTT,CASSPGGSQPQHF
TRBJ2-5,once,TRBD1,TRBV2,TGTGCCAGCCGGGACAGCGAAGAGACCCAGTACTTC,CASRDSEETQYF
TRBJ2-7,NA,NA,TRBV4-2,TGTGCCAGCAGCCATGATAGCGCCCTCTCCTACGAGCAGTACTTC,CASSHDSALSYEQYF
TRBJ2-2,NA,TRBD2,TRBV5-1,TGCGCCAGCAGCTTGAGTGTAACTAGCGGGACCTCGGGGGAGCTGTTTTTT,CASSLSVTSGTSGELFF
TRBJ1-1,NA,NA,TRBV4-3,TGCGCCAGCAGCCAAGATGGGAGGGTTGGTGCTTTCTTT,CASSQDGRVGAFF
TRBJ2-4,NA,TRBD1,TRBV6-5,TGTGCCAGCAGTTCGGGGACAGGGGTCAAAAACATTCAGTACTTC,CASSSGTGVKNIQYF
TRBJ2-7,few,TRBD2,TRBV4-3,TGCGCCAGCAGCCAAGGACAACCGGGACTAGCCTACGAGCAGTACTTC,CASSQGQPGLAYEQYF
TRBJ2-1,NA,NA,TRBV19,TGTGCCAGTAGTATCATAGGGGCAACTTACAATGAGCAGTTCTTC,CASSIIGATYNEQFF
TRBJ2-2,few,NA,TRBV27,TGTGCCAGCAGTTTAGGTTCCAATTCCAGGGGAAGCACCGGGGAGCTGTTTTTT,CASSLGSNSRGSTGELFF
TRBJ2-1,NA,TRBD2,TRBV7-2,TGTGCCAGCAGGATTTCCCCACTAGCGGGAGGGACTGAGCAGTTCTTC,CASRISPLAGGTEQFF
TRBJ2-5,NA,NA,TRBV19,TGTGCCAGTAGTATCCTCGGAGTCGTAGGAGAGACCCAGTACTTC,CASSILGVVGETQYF
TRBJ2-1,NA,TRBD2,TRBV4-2,TGTGCCAGCAGCCACAAGGGACTAGCGGGAGACGATGAGCAGTTCTTC,CASSHKGLAGDDEQFF
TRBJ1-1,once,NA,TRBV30,TGTGCCTGGAGTGGTGGGAAAGCGGACACTGAAGCTTTCTTT,CAWSGGKADTEAFF
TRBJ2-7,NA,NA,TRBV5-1,TGCGCCAGCAGCCTGGACCCATTACCCACATCCTACGAGCAGTACTTC,CASSLDPLPTSYEQYF
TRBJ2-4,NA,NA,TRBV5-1,TGCGCCAGCAGCTCCCCTTCCGGGGATCTAGCCAAAAACATTCAGTACTTC,CASSSPSGDLAKNIQYF
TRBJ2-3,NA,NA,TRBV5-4,TGTGCCAGCAGCTTTGAGGTGACTGAAACGCAGTATTTT,CASSFEVTETQYF
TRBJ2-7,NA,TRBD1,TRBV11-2,TGTGCCAGCAGCCGACAGGGGGTCCCCTCTTACGAGCAGTACTTC,CASSRQGVPSYEQYF
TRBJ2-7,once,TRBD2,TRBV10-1,TGCGCCAGCAGTGAAAGCGGGGCCTACGAGCAGTACTTC,CASSESGAYEQYF
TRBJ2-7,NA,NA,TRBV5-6,TGTGCCAGCAGCGCCGACGGACTTCATCGCAACGAGCAGTACTTC,CASSADGLHRNEQYF
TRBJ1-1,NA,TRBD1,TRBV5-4,TGTGCCAGCAGCCCGAGGCCCACTCGACAGGGTGGCACTGAAGCTTTCTTT,CASSPRPTRQGGTEAFF
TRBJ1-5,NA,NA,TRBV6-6,TGTGCCAGCAGTTACAGGGGAAAACAGCCCCAGCATTTT,CASSYRGKQPQHF
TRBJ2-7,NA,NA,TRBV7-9,TGTGCCAGCAGCTTAAGAGGGGGAAGCTACGAGCAGTACTTC,CASSLRGGSYEQYF
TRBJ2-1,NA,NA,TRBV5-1,TGCGCCAGCAGCTTTCAGGTGACTAGCAATGAGCAGTTCTTC,CASSFQVTSNEQFF
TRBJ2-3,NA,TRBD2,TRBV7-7,TGTGCCAGCAGCCGGACTAGCGGGAGTGGGGATACGCAGTATTTT,CASSRTSGSGDTQYF
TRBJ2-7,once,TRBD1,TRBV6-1,TGTGCCAGCAGATCCCGTACAGGGGACTACGAGCAGTACTTC,CASRSRTGDYEQYF
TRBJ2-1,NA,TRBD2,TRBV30,TGTGCCTGGAGTGTACAATTCAGTAGCGGGAGGGTCAATGAGCAGTTCTTC,CAWSVQFSSGRVNEQFF
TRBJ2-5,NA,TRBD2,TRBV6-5,TGTGCCAGCAGCCCCCGTAGGGAGGGCAAGACCCAGTACTTC,CASSPRREGKTQYF
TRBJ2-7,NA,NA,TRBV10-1,TGCGCCAGCAGGGGCCCAGGGGTGTCCTACGAGCAGTACTTC,CASRGPGVSYEQYF